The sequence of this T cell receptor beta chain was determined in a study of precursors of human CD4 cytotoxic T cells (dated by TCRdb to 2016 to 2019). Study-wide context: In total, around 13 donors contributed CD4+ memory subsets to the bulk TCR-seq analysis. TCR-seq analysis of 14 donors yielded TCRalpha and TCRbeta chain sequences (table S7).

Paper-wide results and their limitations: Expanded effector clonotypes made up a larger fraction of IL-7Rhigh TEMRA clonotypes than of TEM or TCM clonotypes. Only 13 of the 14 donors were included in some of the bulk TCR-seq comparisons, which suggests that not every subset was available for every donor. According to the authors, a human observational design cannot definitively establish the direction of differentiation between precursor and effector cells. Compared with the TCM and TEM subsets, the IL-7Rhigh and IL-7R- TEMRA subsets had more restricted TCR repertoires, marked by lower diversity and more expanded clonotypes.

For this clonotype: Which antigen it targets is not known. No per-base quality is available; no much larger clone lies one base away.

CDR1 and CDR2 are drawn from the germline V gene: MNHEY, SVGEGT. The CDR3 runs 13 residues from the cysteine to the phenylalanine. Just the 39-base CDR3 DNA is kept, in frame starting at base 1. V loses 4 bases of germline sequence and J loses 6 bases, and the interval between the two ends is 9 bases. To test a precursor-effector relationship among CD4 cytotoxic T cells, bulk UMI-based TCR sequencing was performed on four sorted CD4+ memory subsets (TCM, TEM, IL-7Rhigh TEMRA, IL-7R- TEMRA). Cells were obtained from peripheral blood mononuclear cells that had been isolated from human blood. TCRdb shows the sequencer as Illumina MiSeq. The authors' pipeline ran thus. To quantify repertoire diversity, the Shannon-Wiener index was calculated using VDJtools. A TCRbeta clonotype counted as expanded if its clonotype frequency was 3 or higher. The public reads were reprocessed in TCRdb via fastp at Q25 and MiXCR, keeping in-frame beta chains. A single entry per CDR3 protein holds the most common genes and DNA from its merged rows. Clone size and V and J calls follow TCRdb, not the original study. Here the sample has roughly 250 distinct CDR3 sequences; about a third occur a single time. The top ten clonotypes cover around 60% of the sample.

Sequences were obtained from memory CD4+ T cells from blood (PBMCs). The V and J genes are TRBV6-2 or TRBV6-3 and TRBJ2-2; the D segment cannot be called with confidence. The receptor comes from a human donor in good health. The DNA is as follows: TGTGCCAGCAGTTTTGGACCAGCCGGGGAGCTGTTTTTT. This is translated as CASSFGPAGELFF.